A selection of T cell receptor beta chains follows, all from one sample in a study of T cell responses to AZD1222 COVID-19 vaccine. Libraries were prepared by immunoSEQ multiplex PCR; TCRdb keeps only in-frame clonotypes and omits some of them. In the table there are 90,000 to 120,000 clones, 70% to 90% of which are singletons. The material was peripheral blood, obtained 28 days after the second AZD1222 dose. The receptor source for this set is an adult who received the AZD1222 COVID-19 vaccine. CDR3s include the opening cysteine and the closing phenylalanine or tryptophan. D genes are given only for firm matches. Clone size, where shown, is once, few, many, or a class for clones that have expanded.

>TRBJ2-7|few|TRBV7-9|TRBD2
CASSPRTSGGHEQYF
TGTGCCAGCAGCCCCCGGACTAGCGGTGGCCACGAGCAGTACTTC
>TRBJ2-5|NA|TRBV6-5|NA
CATSPQGMETQYF
TGTGCCACCTCCCCACAGGGCATGGAGACCCAGTACTTC
>TRBJ1-6|NA|TRBV18|NA
CASSPGQADPLHF
TGTGCCAGCTCACCAGGCCAGGCTGACCCCCTCCACTTT
>TRBJ2-4|NA|TRBV27|NA
CASSFSELAKNIQYF
TGTGCCAGCAGTTTTTCAGAGCTAGCCAAAAACATTCAGTACTTC
>TRBJ1-1|NA|TRBV28|TRBD1
CASSSPGTGNTEAFF
TGTGCCAGCAGTTCCCCCGGGACAGGGAACACTGAAGCTTTCTTT
>TRBJ1-1|once|TRBV6-5|NA
CASTPPGVSEAFF
TGTGCCAGCACCCCCCCAGGGGTGAGTGAAGCTTTCTTT
>TRBJ1-5|once|TRBV30|NA
CAWSPAYSNQPQHF
TGTGCCTGGAGTCCGGCTTATAGCAATCAGCCCCAGCATTTT
>TRBJ1-5|NA|TRBV12-3/TRBV12-4|NA
CATRGANQPQHF
TGTGCCACCAGGGGCGCCAATCAGCCCCAGCATTTT
>TRBJ1-2|NA|TRBV4-3|TRBD1
CASSQDQGVGYGYTF
TGCGCCAGCAGCCAAGATCAGGGGGTAGGCTATGGCTACACCTTC
>TRBJ2-3|NA|TRBV5-1|NA
CASSLGEDLHGDTQYF
TGCGCCAGCAGCTTGGGTGAGGACCTACATGGGGATACGCAGTATTTT
>TRBJ2-7|NA|TRBV6-2/TRBV6-3|NA
CASSIWERTYEQYF
TGTGCCAGCAGTATCTGGGAGCGAACCTACGAGCAGTACTTC
>TRBJ1-4|NA|TRBV5-1|NA
CASSIGQLNEKLFF
TGCGCCAGCAGCATAGGACAGCTTAATGAAAAACTGTTTTTT
>TRBJ2-7|NA|TRBV18|TRBD2
CASSKVSGGTYEQYF
TGTGCCAGCTCCAAGGTCAGCGGGGGTACCTACGAGCAGTACTTC
>TRBJ1-3|NA|TRBV28|NA
CASSAHLDSSGNTIYF
TGTGCCAGCAGTGCTCATCTAGACAGCTCTGGAAACACCATATATTTT
>TRBJ1-4|NA|TRBV7-2|TRBD1
CASRGPARGPTNEKLFF
TGTGCCAGCAGGGGTCCGGCCAGGGGGCCTACTAATGAAAAACTGTTTTTT
>TRBJ2-2|NA|TRBV5-1|NA
CASSLQFTGELFF
TGCGCCAGCAGCTTACAGTTCACCGGGGAGCTGTTTTTT
>TRBJ2-7|NA|TRBV5-4|TRBD1
CASSSQGTVLYEQYF
TGTGCCAGCAGCTCCCAAGGGACAGTTCTTTACGAGCAGTACTTC